This T cell receptor beta chain appears in the sequencing data of a study of blood T cell repertoires in COVID-19. Study in general: From the United States, Italy and Spain came samples of acute and convalescent COVID-19. Nucleic acid was either cDNA or gDNA, and it came from T cells, B-cell-depleted T cells, or PBMCs.

Looked up from germline, CDR1 is SGHNT and CDR2 is YYREEE (reference sequence). The CDR3 is 17 residues long. V shed 0 bases, J shed 7 bases, and the junction held 9 bases outside the gene matches. Data came from immunoSEQ multiplex PCR; TCRdb stores just in-frame clones and leaves some out. The sample includes around 100,000 clones, just over 90% of them seen just once. This TCR derives from a man aged 50 to 59 with active COVID-19. The chain couples TRBV5-4 to TRBJ2-6, with TRBD1 identical over 8 bases. Specimen: peripheral blood. The CDR3 reads CASSLGGQVNVANVLTF. The DNA for the CDR3 is TGTGCCAGCAGCTTGGGGGGACAGGTGAATGTTGCCAACGTCCTGACTTTC.